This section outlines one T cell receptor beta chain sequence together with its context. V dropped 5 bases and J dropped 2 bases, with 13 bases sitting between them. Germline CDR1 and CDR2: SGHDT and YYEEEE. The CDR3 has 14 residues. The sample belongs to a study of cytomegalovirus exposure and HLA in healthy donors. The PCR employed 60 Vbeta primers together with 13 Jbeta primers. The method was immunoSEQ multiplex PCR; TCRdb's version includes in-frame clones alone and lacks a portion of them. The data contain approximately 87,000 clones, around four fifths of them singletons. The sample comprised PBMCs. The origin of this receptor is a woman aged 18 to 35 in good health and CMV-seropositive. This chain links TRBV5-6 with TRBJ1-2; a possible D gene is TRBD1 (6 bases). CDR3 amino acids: CASRTLGTNYGYTF. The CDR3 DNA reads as TGTGCCAGCAGAACCCTCGGGACAAACTATGGCTACACCTTC.